This T cell receptor beta chain originates from a study of blood T cell repertoires in COVID-19. TCRdb keeps only in-frame clones here, not all; method: immunoSEQ multiplex PCR. The repertoire holds roughly 150,000 clones, with approximately 88% as singletons. The CDR3 runs to 15 residues. V lost 3 bases to trimming and J lost 2 bases, with 8 bases between them. From germline, CDR1 is SGHTA and CDR2 FQGNSA. The TCR comes from a woman aged 80 or older with active or convalescent COVID-19. Sequencing used peripheral blood. The chain has TRBV7-2 and TRBJ1-6; D is perhaps TRBD1 (6 bases). This chain's CDR3 is CASSFRGAYNSPLHF. CDR3 in DNA: TGTGCCAGCAGCTTCAGGGGCGCCTATAATTCACCCCTCCACTTT.